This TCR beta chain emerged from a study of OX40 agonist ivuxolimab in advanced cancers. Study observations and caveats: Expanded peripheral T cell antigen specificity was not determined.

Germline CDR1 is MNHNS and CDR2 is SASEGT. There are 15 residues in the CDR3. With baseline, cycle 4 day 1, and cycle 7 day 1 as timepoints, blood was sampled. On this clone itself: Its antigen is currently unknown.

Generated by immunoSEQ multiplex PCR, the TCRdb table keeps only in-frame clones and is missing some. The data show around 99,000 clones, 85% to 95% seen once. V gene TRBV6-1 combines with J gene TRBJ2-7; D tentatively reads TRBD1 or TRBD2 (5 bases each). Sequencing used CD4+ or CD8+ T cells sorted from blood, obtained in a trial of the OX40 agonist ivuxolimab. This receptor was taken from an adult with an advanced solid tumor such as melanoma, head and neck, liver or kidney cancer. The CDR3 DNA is TGTGCGAGACGGCAGGGAGACCCTCTATTCTACGAGCAGTACTTC. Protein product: CARRQGDPLFYEQYF.